The rows below give T cell receptor beta chains drawn from one sample of a study of cytomegalovirus exposure and HLA in healthy donors. Clones were sequenced by immunoSEQ multiplex PCR, and TCRdb holds only the in-frame ones, with some missing. The sample lists roughly 89,000 clones, around 76% occurring once. Sequences were obtained from PBMCs. These receptors were taken from a man aged 25-40 years in good health and CMV-seropositive. Each CDR3 is given with its conserved first and last residue. The D gene is left open where the match is weak. Clone size is given for some rows only: seen once, a few or many times, or a class if the clone is expanded.

cdr3_aa cdr3_nt v_call d_call clone_size j_call
CASSLGAQGLWYF TGTGCCAGCAGCTTGGGGGCCCAGGGGCTTTGGTACTTC TRBV5-6 NA NA TRBJ2-4
CASSYSQASDTQYF TGTGCCAGCAGTTACTCTCAGGCCTCAGATACGCAGTATTTT TRBV6-6 NA NA TRBJ2-3
CAWSVAGSSYEQYF TGTGCCTGGAGTGTTGCGGGGAGCTCCTACGAGCAGTACTTC TRBV30 NA NA TRBJ2-7
CSVKRQGIYNEQFF TGCAGCGTTAAACGGCAGGGGATTTACAATGAGCAGTTCTTC TRBV29-1 NA NA TRBJ2-1
CASSGGSSSYNSPLHF TGTGCCAGCTCGGGGGGAAGTAGCTCCTATAATTCACCCCTCCACTTT TRBV7-8 NA once TRBJ1-6
CSVGETGELFF TGCAGCGTTGGCGAAACCGGGGAGCTGTTTTTT TRBV29-1 NA NA TRBJ2-2
CASSEAWPDMNTEAFF TGTGCCAGCAGTGAAGCTTGGCCGGACATGAACACTGAAGCTTTCTTT TRBV2 NA NA TRBJ1-1
CASSPRLSGTGGMNTEAFF TGTGCCAGCTCACCACGGCTCTCCGGGACAGGGGGGATGAACACTGAAGCTTTCTTT TRBV18 TRBD1 NA TRBJ1-1
CASSLIGGSSGGADTQYF TGTGCCAGCAGCCTAATCGGGGGCTCTAGCGGGGGGGCAGATACGCAGTATTTT TRBV7-3 TRBD2 NA TRBJ2-3
CASSPGGEQYF TGTGCCAGCAGCCCAGGGGGCGAGCAGTACTTC TRBV14 TRBD1 NA TRBJ2-7
CASSLTAAGAFGYTF TGCGCCAGCAGCCTTACCGCGGCAGGGGCATTTGGCTACACCTTC TRBV4-3 NA NA TRBJ1-2
CASSVATGGRVYNEQFF TGTGCCAGCAGCGTAGCTACCGGAGGGAGGGTTTACAATGAGCAGTTCTTC TRBV9 TRBD2 NA TRBJ2-1
CASSQDNSGTNYGYTF TGTGCCAGCAGCCAAGACAATTCAGGGACTAACTATGGCTACACCTTC TRBV4-2 NA few TRBJ1-2
CASSQVADRGNEQYF TGTGCCAGCAGCCAAGTCGCAGACAGGGGAAACGAGCAGTACTTC TRBV4-2 TRBD1 NA TRBJ2-7
CASAYRGDTEAFF TGTGCCAGCGCCTACAGGGGGGACACTGAAGCTTTCTTT TRBV6-5 TRBD1 NA TRBJ1-1
CAWSVPGIGLSEQYF TGTGCCTGGAGTGTCCCCGGGATCGGTCTTTCCGAGCAGTACTTC TRBV30 NA NA TRBJ2-7
CASTAGQGMGETQYF TGCGCCAGCACTGCGGGACAGGGGATGGGAGAGACCCAGTACTTC TRBV5-1 TRBD1 NA TRBJ2-5
CAGTSGNTGELFF TGTGCCGGAACTAGCGGGAACACCGGGGAGCTGTTTTTT TRBV28 TRBD2 NA TRBJ2-2
CASRADLYEQYF TGTGCCAGCAGGGCGGACTTATACGAGCAGTACTTC TRBV2 NA NA TRBJ2-7
CASSLRQWNTEAFF TGTGCCAGCAGCTTGCGACAATGGAACACTGAAGCTTTCTTT TRBV5-4 NA NA TRBJ1-1
CASSATVNTEAFF TGTGCCAGCAGCGCAACAGTGAACACTGAAGCTTTCTTT TRBV6-4 NA NA TRBJ1-1
CASSPGQGVTEAFF TGTGCCAGCTCACCGGGACAGGGAGTCACTGAAGCTTTCTTT TRBV18 TRBD1 NA TRBJ1-1
CSAEGRYNEQFF TGCAGCGCGGAGGGTCGCTACAATGAGCAGTTCTTC TRBV29-1 NA once TRBJ2-1
CASSDSMAAGSPLHF TGTGCCAGCAGTGACTCGATGGCAGCGGGATCACCCCTCCACTTT TRBV6-4 NA NA TRBJ1-6
CASSLGTSLTYNEQFF TGTGCCAGCAGCTTAGGCACCTCTCTAACCTACAATGAGCAGTTCTTC TRBV7-9 NA NA TRBJ2-1
CASSPQGGNTEAFF TGTGCCAGCAGTCCACAGGGCGGGAACACTGAAGCTTTCTTT TRBV6-4 NA few TRBJ1-1
CASSVGPRGKTYEQYF TGTGCCAGCAGCGTCGGTCCCAGGGGTAAAACCTACGAGCAGTACTTC TRBV9 NA once TRBJ2-7
CASSSERGGVSDTQYF TGCGCCAGCAGCTCGGAGCGGGGGGGCGTGTCAGATACGCAGTATTTT TRBV5-1 TRBD2 NA TRBJ2-3
CASRDRGRDTEAFF TGTGCCAGCCGGGACAGGGGGCGCGACACTGAAGCTTTCTTT TRBV2 TRBD1 NA TRBJ1-1
CASSLRTGVNEKLFF TGCGCCAGCAGCCTCCGGACAGGGGTTAATGAAAAACTGTTTTTT TRBV4-3 TRBD1 NA TRBJ1-4
CSSSRTGGSGNQPQHF TGTTCCAGCAGCCGCACAGGGGGCAGCGGCAATCAGCCCCAGCATTTT TRBV7-9 TRBD1 NA TRBJ1-5
CASSSPRGATGELFF TGTGCCAGCAGTTCACCCAGGGGGGCCACCGGGGAGCTGTTTTTT TRBV6-5 NA NA TRBJ2-2
CASRAGANTGELFF TGTGCCAGCAGAGCGGGGGCCAACACCGGGGAGCTGTTTTTT TRBV2 TRBD2 NA TRBJ2-2
CASSLVRTGAEKLFF TGTGCCAGCAGCTTAGTACGGACAGGGGCCGAAAAACTGTTTTTT TRBV7-8 TRBD1 NA TRBJ1-4
CSVESATGTYEQYF TGCAGCGTTGAATCGGCGACAGGCACCTACGAGCAGTACTTC TRBV29-1 NA NA TRBJ2-7
CASSESHSENIQYF TGCGCCAGCAGTGAGTCGCATAGCGAAAACATTCAGTACTTC TRBV10-1 NA once TRBJ2-4
CASSPTTGGRYNEQFF TGTGCCAGCAGTCCCACGACAGGGGGGAGATACAATGAGCAGTTCTTC TRBV14 TRBD1 NA TRBJ2-1